Following are 30 T cell receptor beta chains from one sample sequenced in a study of blood T cells in healthy people across ages. The authors ran a second PCR of about 7 to 11 cycles using a sample-barcoded 5' primer and a J-beta primer mix. TCRdb ran MiXCR on the 5' RACE reads and lists one entry per CDR3 protein. The data show roughly 1,300,000 distinct CDR3 sequences, around 55% seen once. The sequenced sample consisted of blood. These receptor sequences come from a man aged 18 to 35 in good health.

Concerning this clonotype: One end of the junction fails to match germline, which may point to a read error. The chain links TRBV7-9 to TRBJ2-1; no clear D gene. The germline CDR1 and CDR2 sequences are SEHNR and FQNEAQ (reference sequence). The length of the CDR3 is 11 residues. CDR3 DNA sequence: TGTGCCAACAGCCATTACAATGAGCAGTTCTTC. This gives the protein CANSHYNEQFF.

The chain combines TRBV30 with TRBJ2-7; 9 bases align to TRBD1. There are 15 residues in the CDR3. Trimming cost V 0 bases and J 6 bases; bases outside gene matches: 9. The germline CDR1 and CDR2 sequences are GTSNPN and SVGIG (reference sequence). The CDR3, as DNA: TGTGCCTGGAGTGTACTGGGACAGGGAGTGGGCGAGCAGTACTTC. Encoded protein: CAWSVLGQGVGEQYF.

V usage is TRBV6-6 and J usage is TRBJ2-3, with D perhaps TRBD2 (5 bases). This CDR3 contains 16 residues. CDR1 is MNHNY, CDR2 SVGAGI, per germline (reference sequence). V lost 0 bases and J lost 2, with 12 bases in between. For the CDR3, the DNA is TGTGCCAGCAGTTACTCGATGAGCGGCTTCACAGATACGCAGTATTTT. Its protein is CASSYSMSGFTDTQYF.

The J gene is TRBJ2-7, the V gene TRBV4-2; possibly TRBD2 for D (6 bases). Germline values: CDR1 LGHNA, CDR2 YNFKEQ. With 0 bases removed from V and 2 bases from J, the gap between germline ends came to 14 bases. This CDR3 comprises 16 residues. The CDR3 nucleotides read TGTGCCAGCAGCCAAGATTTCCAGCGGGCAACCTACGAGCAGTACTTC. It yields the protein CASSQDFQRATYEQYF.

This clonotype has more than one count but fewer than ten. The rearrangement uses TRBV4-3 and TRBJ2-3; D gene unclear. V lost 3 bases, J lost 2 bases, and 12 bases lay in between. Germline CDR1 LGHNA, CDR2 YSLEER. CDR3 size: 15 residues. The CDR3 sequence is CASSHSRRDTDTQYF. The CDR3 DNA reads as TGCGCCAGCAGCCACTCGAGAAGGGACACAGATACGCAGTATTTT.

The gene calls are TRBV29-1 and TRBJ2-7, with D perhaps matching TRBD1 (6 bases). The DNA end is more similar to TRBJ2-5, so the J call may be wrong. This CDR3 spans 15 amino acids. The germline V gene has CDR1 SQVTM and CDR2 ANQGSEA. As DNA, the CDR3 is TGCAGCGTTGAAGTTCTCACAGGGAGAGGGGAGACCCAGTACTTC. Amino acids: CSVEVLTGRGETQYF.

This clonotype has just a few counts. In nucleotides, the CDR3 is TGTGCCAGCAGTTTAAAGGCTGAGGCGCAGTATTTT. Amino acids: CASSLKAEAQYF. The chain carries TRBV12-3 or TRBV12-4 and TRBJ2-3; D unclear. The ends were cut back, 2 bases at V and 10 bases at J, with 10 bases in the middle. This CDR3 comprises 12 residues.

The chain recombines TRBV12-3 or TRBV12-4 with TRBJ2-7, with a possible D match to TRBD2 (6 bases). The CDR3 spans 14 residues. Trimming took off 6 bases at V and 3 bases at J, with 15 bases between the two ends. The CDR3 DNA sequence: TGTGCCAGCAGCTCTAGCGTATTCGGCTACGAGCAGTACTTC. Amino acids: CASSSSVFGYEQYF.

The chain joins TRBV11-2 to TRBJ2-7, with a weak D call TRBD1 (5 bases). TRBJ2-5 matches the DNA end more closely, so the J call is doubtful. CDR1 is SGHAT and CDR2 is FQNNGV in the germline V gene. The CDR3 length is 14 residues. CDR3 DNA: TGTGCCAGCAGCGGGTACAGGATTCGAGAGACCCAGTACTTC. Amino acid sequence: CASSGYRIRETQYF.

This clonotype was detected a few times. This chain joins TRBV7-9 and TRBJ2-4; unclear D gene. Germline V lookup: CDR1 SEHNR, CDR2 FQNEAQ (reference sequence). V lost 4 bases to trimming and J lost 8 bases, with 15 bases between them. This CDR3 is built from 14 residues. The CDR3 spells CASSSSSDWYIQYF. CDR3 in DNA: TGTGCCAGCAGCTCGTCGTCAGATTGGTACATTCAGTACTTC.

As concerns this clonotype: A much larger clone differs by one base, so this may be a read error. V and J are TRBV25-1 and TRBJ2-7; D uncertain. V was clipped by 8 bases and J by 7 bases, with 9 bases between them. Germline V gene lookup returns CDR1 MGHDK and CDR2 SYGVNS. This CDR3 region has 10 residues. The CDR3 here is CASGHNEQYF. For the CDR3, the DNA is TGTGCCAGCGGTCACAATGAGCAGTACTTC.

This clonotype was picked up a small number of times. This sequence joins TRBV13 and TRBJ2-4; the D is unclear. The DNA end lines up better with TRBJ2-7; the J call may be wrong. This CDR3 has 13 amino acids. The V gene's germline CDR1 is PRHDT and CDR2 FYEKMQ (reference sequence). DNA for the CDR3: TGTGCCAGCAGCCCCCATGGTGTCTACGAGCAGTACTTC. It is translated as CASSPHGVYEQYF.

The chain uses TRBV6-1 and TRBJ1-2, with 7 positions matching TRBD1. Losses at the gene ends were 4 bases for V and 4 bases for J; bases not matched to a gene: 9. Germline V lookup: CDR1 MNHNS, CDR2 SASEGT. This CDR3 region has 15 residues. The CDR3 protein is CASSANRGISYGYTF. CDR3 sequence (DNA): TGTGCCAGCAGTGCAAACAGGGGCATAAGCTATGGCTACACCTTC.

V is TRBV20-1 and J is TRBJ2-5; either TRBD1 or TRBD2 may fit D (5 bases each). Germline V gene data show CDR1 as DFQATT and CDR2 as SNEGSKA (reference sequence). This CDR3 is 15 amino acids long. Trimming removed 3 bases from V and 5 bases from J, with 19 bases in between. CDR3 amino acids: CSASSEGPGYETQYF. The CDR3, as DNA: TGCAGTGCTAGTAGCGAGGGCCCAGGGTATGAGACCCAGTACTTC.

Remarks on this clonotype: This may be a read error, as it is one base from a much larger clone. V and J are TRBV20-1 and TRBJ2-5, with D perhaps TRBD2 (5 bases). The CDR3 covers 16 residues. V gave up 0 bases and J gave up 11 bases, with 25 bases separating them. Germline V gene data show CDR1 as DFQATT and CDR2 as SNEGSKA (reference sequence). The CDR3 sequence is CSARDPLVDERNEQYF. For the CDR3, the DNA is TGCAGTGCTAGAGACCCACTAGTAGATGAACGCAATGAGCAGTACTTC.

The V gene is TRBV20-1, the J gene TRBJ2-5, with 11 nucleotides matching TRBD1. In germline, CDR1 is DFQATT, CDR2 SNEGSKA (reference sequence). The CDR3 has 14 residues. J lost 9 bases, V lost 5 bases, and 11 bases had no gene match. CDR3 amino acids: CSAYPLAGQGAQYF. In nucleotides, the CDR3 is TGCAGTGCTTATCCCCTAGCGGGACAGGGGGCCCAGTACTTC.

This clonotype was found once. The CDR3 bases are TGTGCCAGCAGCGGAGAGTCCGGATCGGAAGAGACCCAGTACTTC. As protein: CASSGESGSEETQYF. The rearrangement links TRBV7-6 to TRBJ2-5; D not resolved. Trimming cost V 5 bases and J 3 bases, with 16 bases left between them. This CDR3 is 15 amino acids long. Germline V gene data show CDR1 as SGHVS and CDR2 as FNYEAQ.

Turning to this clonotype: A read error may produce the germline difference seen at one junction end. The gene calls are TRBV6-2 or TRBV6-3 and TRBJ2-1; D is unresolved. This CDR3 comprises 12 residues. The V gene's germline CDR1 is MNHEY and CDR2 SVGEGT. This chain's CDR3 is CARSSDRNEQFF. The DNA for the CDR3 is TGTGCCCGCAGTTCCGACCGGAATGAGCAGTTCTTC.

This clonotype was seen a few times. The chain recombines TRBV4-2 with TRBJ2-3; D remains unclear. CDR1 LGHNA and CDR2 YNFKEQ come from the germline V gene. The CDR3 has 16 amino acids. V shed 1 base and J shed 2 bases, with 13 bases lying between them. The CDR3 DNA reads as TGTGCCAGCAGCCAAGTGGCGCGACGGGCCACAGATACGCAGTATTTT. Translating it yields CASSQVARRATDTQYF.

The chain couples TRBV27 to TRBJ2-5, with 11 bases fitting TRBD2. Looked up from germline, CDR1 is MNHEY and CDR2 is SMNVEV (reference sequence). The CDR3 is 15 amino acids. The ends lost 5 bases at V and 11 bases at J; junction bases unmatched: 13. In DNA form, the CDR3 reads TGTGCCAGCAGTCCCCGACTAGCGGGGAGCGGGGAGCAGTACTTC. Its translation: CASSPRLAGSGEQYF.

This chain links TRBV7-9 with TRBJ2-7; 7 nucleotides align to TRBD2. The junction had 14 bases not matched to a gene; V was cut back by 6 bases and J by 6 bases. This CDR3 comprises 15 residues. The germline gives CDR1 SEHNR, CDR2 FQNEAQ (reference sequence). The CDR3 sequence is CASSHPGLTSVEQYF. The CDR3 coding sequence is TGTGCCAGCAGTCACCCGGGACTAACGTCCGTCGAGCAGTACTTC. Supplemented by reference TRBV7-9 and TRBJ2-7, the full variable domain reads DTGVSQNPRHKITKRGQNVTFRCDPISEHNRLYWYRQTLGQGPEFLTYFQNEAQLEKSRLLSDRFSAERPKGSFSTLEIQRTEQGDSAMYLCASSHPGLTSVEQYFGPGTRLTVT.

V gene TRBV6-2 or TRBV6-3 combines with J gene TRBJ2-5; tentatively, D is TRBD1 (5 bases). The J call is in doubt because the DNA end fits TRBJ2-7 better. The CDR3 sequence is 15 residues long. Looked up from germline, CDR1 is MNHEY and CDR2 is SVGEGT. The CDR3 region is CASSVSAGRIVEQYF. The DNA of the CDR3 is TGTGCCAGCAGTGTAAGTGCAGGGCGAATTGTCGAGCAGTACTTC.

The chain recombines TRBV29-1 with TRBJ2-3; a weak D match, TRBD2 (5 bases). Germline CDR1 is SQVTM and CDR2 is ANQGSEA. The CDR3 covers 13 residues. Trimming stripped 5 bases from V and 1 base from J, with 10 bases between. The CDR3 DNA sequence: TGCAGCGTTAAGCGGTCGGGCACAGATACGCAGTATTTT. Translated, it gives CSVKRSGTDTQYF.

V gene TRBV29-1 combines with J gene TRBJ1-1; possible D gene TRBD1, 5 bases. Germline V gene sequence: CDR1 SQVTM, CDR2 ANQGSEA. This CDR3 has 12 residues. The germline V and J ends were trimmed by 6 bases and 4 bases, with 12 bases remaining between them. The CDR3 DNA reads TGCAGCGTAGAGACAGAGGGCACTGAAGCTTTCTTT. This codes for CSVETEGTEAFF.

The chain joins TRBV10-3 to TRBJ2-4, with D possibly called TRBD1 or TRBD2 (6 bases each). The J call is doubtful: the DNA matches TRBJ2-7 better. The germline V gene has CDR1 ENHRY and CDR2 SYGVKD. There are 16 residues in the CDR3. CDR3 sequence (DNA): TGTGCCATCAGTGAGTCGGGGGGCAGCACGCCCTACGAGCAGTACTTC. Its protein is CAISESGGSTPYEQYF.

At least ten counts were recorded for this clonotype. The chain employs TRBV28 and TRBJ2-3, with D perhaps matching TRBD2 (6 bases). Between the trimmed V and J ends, which lost 3 bases and 1 base, there was a span of 8 bases. The CDR3 covers 14 residues. Germline V CDR1 and CDR2: MDHEN, SYDVKM. This CDR3 is CASSFVAGTDTQYF. CDR3 coding DNA: TGTGCCAGCAGTTTTGTAGCGGGCACAGATACGCAGTATTTT.

This clonotype appeared a single time. The gene calls are TRBV4-1 and TRBJ2-7; D gene ambiguous. Germline values: CDR1 MGHRA, CDR2 YSYEKL. There are 13 residues in the CDR3. V gave up 3 bases and J gave up 7 bases, with 13 bases separating them. The CDR3 DNA follows: TGCGCCAGCAGCCAGGCTCTGGGCTCGGAGCAGTACTTC. This translates into CASSQALGSEQYF.

This clonotype was found a few times. V is TRBV12-3 or TRBV12-4 and J is TRBJ2-6; D is possibly TRBD1 or TRBD2 (5 bases each). V was cut by 11 bases and J by 0 bases, with 14 bases left in between. The CDR3 totals 15 residues. In nucleotides, the CDR3 is TGTGCCCTGGGACGGCTGATCTCTGGGGCCAACGTCCTGACTTTC. It is translated as CALGRLISGANVLTF.

The CDR3 spells CASSPKTSSHEQYF. The CDR3 DNA is TGCGCCAGCAGCCCAAAGACTAGCAGCCACGAGCAGTACTTC. V and J are TRBV5-1 and TRBJ2-4; TRBD2 matches 7 bases. The J call may be in error: the DNA end matches TRBJ2-7 better. This CDR3 contains 14 residues. Germline CDR1 reads SGHRS; CDR2 reads YFSETQ.

The chain uses TRBV11-2 and TRBJ1-6; possible D gene TRBD1, 5 bases. The V gene lost 4 bases and the J gene lost 7 bases, with 14 bases spanning the gap. Germline-derived CDR1 and CDR2 are SGHAT and FQNNGV. The length of the CDR3 is 15 residues. The CDR3 reads CASSSVRGENSPLHF. The DNA for the CDR3 is TGTGCCAGCAGCTCGGTCCGAGGGGAAAATTCACCCCTCCACTTT.